This T cell receptor (beta chain) came from a study of blood T cell repertoires in COVID-19. The overall study: Researchers got acute and convalescent COVID-19 samples from the United States, Italy and Spain.

In Seattle, patients joined the study during active infection and were tracked longitudinally. From germline, CDR1 is GTSNPN and CDR2 SVGIG (reference sequence). The CDR3 is made up of 14 amino acids. V shed 3 bases and J shed 5 bases, with 11 bases lying between them. Sequenced by immunoSEQ multiplex PCR; TCRdb stores in-frame clones only, minus some. The repertoire has some 160,000 clones, 84% of them found once; the top ten carry roughly 2.5%. This sequence was found in a woman of 80 years or more with COVID-19, enrolled during active disease. This sequence joins TRBV30 and TRBJ1-6; no firm D call. The sequenced material came from peripheral blood. The CDR3 loop reads CAWRTTINNSPLHF. The CDR3 nucleotides are TGTGCCTGGAGGACAACAATAAATAATTCACCCCTCCACTTT. Complete variable domain (other parts from reference TRBV30 and TRBJ1-6): SQTIHQWPATLVQPVGSPLSLECTVEGTSNPNLYWYRQAAGRGLQLLFYSVGIGQISSEVPQNLSASRPQDRQFILSSKKLLLSDSGFYLCAWRTTINNSPLHFGNGTRLTVT.